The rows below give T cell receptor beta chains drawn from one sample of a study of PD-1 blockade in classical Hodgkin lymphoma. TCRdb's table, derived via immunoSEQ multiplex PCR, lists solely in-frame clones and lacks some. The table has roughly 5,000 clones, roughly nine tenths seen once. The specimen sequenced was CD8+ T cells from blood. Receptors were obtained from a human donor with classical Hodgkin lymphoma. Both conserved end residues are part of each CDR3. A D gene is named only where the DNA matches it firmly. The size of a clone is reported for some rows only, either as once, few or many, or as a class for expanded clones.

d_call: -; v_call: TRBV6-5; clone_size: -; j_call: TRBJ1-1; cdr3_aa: CASSYSMALGLEFIF; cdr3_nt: TGTGCCAGCAGTTACTCTATGGCCCTAGGGTTGGAGTTCATCTTT
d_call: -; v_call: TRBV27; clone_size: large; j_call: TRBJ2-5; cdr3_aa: CASSFGGGSKTQYF; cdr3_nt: TGTGCCAGCAGTTTCGGGGGCGGGAGCAAGACCCAGTACTTC
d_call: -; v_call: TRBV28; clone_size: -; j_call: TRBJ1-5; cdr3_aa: CASSFRWQYSNQPQHF; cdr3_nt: TGTGCCAGCAGTTTTAGGTGGCAGTATAGCAATCAGCCCCAGCATTTT
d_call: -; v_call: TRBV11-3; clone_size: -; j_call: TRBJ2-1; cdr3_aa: CASSFSGLHLSSYNEQFF; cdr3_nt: TGTGCCAGCAGCTTTTCGGGACTCCATTTAAGCTCCTACAATGAGCAGTTCTTC
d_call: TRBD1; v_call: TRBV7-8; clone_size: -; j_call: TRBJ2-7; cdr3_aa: CASSSSFGTAYEQYF; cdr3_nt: TGTGCCAGCAGCTCCTCCTTCGGGACAGCCTACGAGCAGTACTTC
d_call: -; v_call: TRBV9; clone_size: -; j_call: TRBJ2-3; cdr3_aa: CASSVAVASTDTQYF; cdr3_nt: TGTGCCAGCAGCGTAGCCGTTGCTAGCACAGATACGCAGTATTTT
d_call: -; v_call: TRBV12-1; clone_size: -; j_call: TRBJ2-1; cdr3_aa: CASRYSGTSNFEDNEQFF; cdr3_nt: TGTGCCAGCAGGTACTCCGGGACTAGCAACTTTGAGGACAATGAGCAGTTCTTC
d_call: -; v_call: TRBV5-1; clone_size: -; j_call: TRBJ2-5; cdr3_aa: CASSLRDTQETQYF; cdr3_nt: TGCGCCAGCAGCTTGAGGGACACCCAAGAGACCCAGTACTTC
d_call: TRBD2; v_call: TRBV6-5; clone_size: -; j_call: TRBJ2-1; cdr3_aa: CASSLSGGANEQFF; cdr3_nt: TGTGCCAGCAGCTTAAGCGGGGGGGCGAATGAGCAGTTCTTC
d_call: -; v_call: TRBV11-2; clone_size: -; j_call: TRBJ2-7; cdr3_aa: CASSQTGPGRKQYF; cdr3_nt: TGTGCCAGCAGCCAGACAGGACCTGGGCGCAAGCAGTACTTC
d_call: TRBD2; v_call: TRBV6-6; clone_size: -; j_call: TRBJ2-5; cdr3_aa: CASRPGLAGGQETQYF; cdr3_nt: TGTGCCAGCAGACCCGGACTAGCGGGGGGGCAAGAGACCCAGTACTTC
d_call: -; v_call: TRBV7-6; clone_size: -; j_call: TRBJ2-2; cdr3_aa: CASSWQGRGTGELFF; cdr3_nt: TGTGCCAGCAGCTGGCAGGGTCGGGGCACCGGGGAGCTGTTTTTT
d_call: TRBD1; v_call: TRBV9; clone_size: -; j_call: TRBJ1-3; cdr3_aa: CASSDGQVLGNTIYF; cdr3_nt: TGTGCCAGCAGCGACGGACAGGTTTTGGGAAACACCATATATTTT
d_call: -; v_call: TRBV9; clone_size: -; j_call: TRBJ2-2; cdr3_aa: CASSVPTGELFF; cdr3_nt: TGTGCCAGCAGCGTACCCACCGGGGAGCTGTTTTTT
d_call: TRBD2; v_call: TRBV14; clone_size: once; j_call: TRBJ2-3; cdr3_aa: CASSQRLAGVTDTQYF; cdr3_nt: TGTGCCAGCAGCCAACGACTAGCGGGAGTCACAGATACGCAGTATTTT
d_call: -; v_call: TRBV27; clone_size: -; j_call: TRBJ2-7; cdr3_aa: CASSLSAAEVSYEQYF; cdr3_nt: TGTGCCAGCAGTTTATCTGCGGCAGAAGTTTCCTACGAGCAGTACTTC
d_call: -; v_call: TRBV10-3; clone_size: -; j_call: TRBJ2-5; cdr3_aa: CAIRGAKGETQYF; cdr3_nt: TGTGCCATCAGGGGGGCTAAAGGAGAGACCCAGTACTTC
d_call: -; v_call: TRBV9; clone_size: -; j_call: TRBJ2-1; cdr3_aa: CASSVNYNEQFF; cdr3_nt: TGTGCCAGCAGCGTAAACTACAATGAGCAGTTCTTC
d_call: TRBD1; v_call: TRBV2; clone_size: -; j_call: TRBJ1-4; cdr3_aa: CASSSGQGTLNEKLFF; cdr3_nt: TGTGCCAGCAGCTCGGGACAGGGGACGCTTAATGAAAAACTGTTTTTT
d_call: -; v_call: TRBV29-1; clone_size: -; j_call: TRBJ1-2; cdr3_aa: CSVGREANYGYTF; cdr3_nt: TGCAGCGTTGGGAGGGAAGCTAACTATGGCTACACCTTC
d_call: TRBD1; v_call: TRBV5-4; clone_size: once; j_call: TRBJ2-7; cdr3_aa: CASGQGPYEQYF; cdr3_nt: TGTGCCAGCGGACAGGGCCCCTACGAGCAGTACTTC
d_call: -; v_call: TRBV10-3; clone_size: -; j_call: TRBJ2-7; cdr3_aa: CAITWDETYEQYF; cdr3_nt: TGTGCCATCACCTGGGACGAAACCTACGAGCAGTACTTC
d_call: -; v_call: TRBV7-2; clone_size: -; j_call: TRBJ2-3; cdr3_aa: CASTRRFWAGFSDTQYF; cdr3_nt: TGTGCCAGCACTAGAAGGTTTTGGGCGGGGTTTTCAGATACGCAGTATTTT
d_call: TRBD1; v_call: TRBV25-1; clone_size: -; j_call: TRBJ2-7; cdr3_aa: CASSKYRGTPYEQYF; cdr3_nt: TGTGCCAGCAGTAAATACAGGGGGACCCCCTACGAGCAGTACTTC
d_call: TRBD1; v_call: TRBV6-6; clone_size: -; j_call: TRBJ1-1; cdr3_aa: CASSYIGTDAFF; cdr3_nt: TGTGCCAGCAGTTATATAGGGACAGATGCTTTCTTT
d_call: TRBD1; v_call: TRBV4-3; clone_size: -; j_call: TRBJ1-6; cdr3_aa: CASSQDRPRGSSPLHF; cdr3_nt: TGCGCCAGCAGCCAGGACAGGCCGAGGGGGAGCTCACCCCTCCACTTT
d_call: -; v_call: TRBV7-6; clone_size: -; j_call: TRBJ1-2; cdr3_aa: CASSSGRGGVPYGYTF; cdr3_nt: TGTGCCAGCAGCTCCGGCCGGGGGGGAGTCCCCTATGGCTACACCTTC
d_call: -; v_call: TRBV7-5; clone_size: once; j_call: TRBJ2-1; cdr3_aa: CASSSAGDNEQFF; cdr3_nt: TGTGCCAGCAGTTCGGCCGGGGACAATGAGCAGTTCTTC
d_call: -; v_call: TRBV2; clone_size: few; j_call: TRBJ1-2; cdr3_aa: CASSKAGGAGGYTF; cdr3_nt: TGTGCCAGCAGTAAAGCTGGAGGGGCGGGTGGCTACACCTTC
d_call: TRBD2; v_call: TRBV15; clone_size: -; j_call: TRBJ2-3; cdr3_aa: CATSRGRTSGSGVYTQYF; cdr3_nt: TGTGCCACCAGCAGAGGAAGGACTAGCGGGAGTGGGGTTTATACGCAGTATTTT
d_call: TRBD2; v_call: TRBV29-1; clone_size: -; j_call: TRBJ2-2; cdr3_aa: CSVPGGTPGTGELFF; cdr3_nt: TGCAGCGTCCCGGGGGGGACCCCGGGCACCGGGGAGCTGTTTTTT
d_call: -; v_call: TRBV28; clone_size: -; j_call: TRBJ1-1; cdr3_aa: CASSLGRDTEAFF; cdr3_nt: TGTGCCAGCAGTTTAGGGCGCGATACTGAAGCTTTCTTT
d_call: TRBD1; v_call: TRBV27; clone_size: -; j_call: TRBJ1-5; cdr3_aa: CASSITGGNQPQHF; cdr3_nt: TGTGCCAGCAGTATTACAGGGGGCAATCAGCCCCAGCATTTT
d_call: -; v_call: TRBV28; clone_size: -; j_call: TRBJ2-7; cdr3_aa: CASSSGGDYEQYF; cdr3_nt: TGTGCCAGCAGTTCCGGGGGAGACTACGAGCAGTACTTC
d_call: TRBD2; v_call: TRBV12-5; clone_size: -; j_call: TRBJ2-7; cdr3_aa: CASGFRGVHEQYF; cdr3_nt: TGTGCTAGTGGTTTTCGGGGGGTCCACGAGCAGTACTTC